The present entry profiles one TCR beta chain with its context. This sample stems from a study of blood T cell repertoires in COVID-19. Overall study context: PBMCs, B-cell-depleted T cells, or T cells were the source of the cDNA or gDNA that made up the material.

In the original analysis: It was from reference gene primer amplification that nucleated cell counts were estimated. Assay: immunoSEQ multiplex PCR; the TCRdb copy retains only in-frame clones and omits some. That table furnishes V, J and clone size, whereas the DNA furnished D and trimming. The sample carries 140,000 to 150,000 clones, more than 75% recorded once. The CDR3 is 14 amino acids. The germline gives CDR1 MDHEN, CDR2 SYDVKM. V was trimmed by 3 bases and J by 2 bases, leaving 8 bases between them. Ages ranged from roughly 18 to 95 years, with residence in 24 US areas. Two negative PCRs, clearance, or symptom resolution characterized the recovered Cohort 3 donors.

The source of this sequence is a woman aged 45-60 years who had recovered from COVID-19. The sample consisted of PBMCs or T cells enriched from blood (not recorded which). The chain combines TRBV28 with TRBJ2-1; D perhaps matches TRBD2 (6 bases). The CDR3 sequence is CASSFASAYNEQFF. Written as DNA, the CDR3 is TGTGCCAGCAGTTTCGCTAGCGCCTACAATGAGCAGTTCTTC.